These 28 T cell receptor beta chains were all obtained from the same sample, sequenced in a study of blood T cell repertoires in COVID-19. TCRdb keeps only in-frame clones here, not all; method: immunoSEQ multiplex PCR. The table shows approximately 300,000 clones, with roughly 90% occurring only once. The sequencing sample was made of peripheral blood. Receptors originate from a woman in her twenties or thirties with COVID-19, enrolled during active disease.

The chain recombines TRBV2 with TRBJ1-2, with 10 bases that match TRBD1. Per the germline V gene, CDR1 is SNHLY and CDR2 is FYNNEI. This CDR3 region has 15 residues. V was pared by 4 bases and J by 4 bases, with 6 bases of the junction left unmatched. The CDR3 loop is CASSADRGQGYGYTF. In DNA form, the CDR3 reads TGTGCCAGCAGTGCAGACAGGGGGCAGGGCTATGGCTACACCTTC.

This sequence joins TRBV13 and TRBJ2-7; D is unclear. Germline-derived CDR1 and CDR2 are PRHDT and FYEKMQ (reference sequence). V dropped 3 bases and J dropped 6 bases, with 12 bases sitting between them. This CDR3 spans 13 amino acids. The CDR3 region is CASSLTLTGEQYF. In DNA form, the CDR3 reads TGTGCCAGCAGCTTGACTCTCACGGGCGAGCAGTACTTC.

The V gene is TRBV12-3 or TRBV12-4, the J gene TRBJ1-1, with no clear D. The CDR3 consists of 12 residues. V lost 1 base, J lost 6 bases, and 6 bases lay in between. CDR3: CASSLVGSEAFF. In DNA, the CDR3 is TGTGCCAGCAGTTTAGTGGGCTCTGAAGCTTTCTTT.

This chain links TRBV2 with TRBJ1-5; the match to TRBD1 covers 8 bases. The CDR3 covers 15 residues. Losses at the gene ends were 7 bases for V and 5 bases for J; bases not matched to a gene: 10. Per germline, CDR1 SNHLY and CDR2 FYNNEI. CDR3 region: CASTAWQGADQPQHF. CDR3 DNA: TGTGCCAGCACGGCATGGCAGGGGGCAGATCAGCCCCAGCATTTT.

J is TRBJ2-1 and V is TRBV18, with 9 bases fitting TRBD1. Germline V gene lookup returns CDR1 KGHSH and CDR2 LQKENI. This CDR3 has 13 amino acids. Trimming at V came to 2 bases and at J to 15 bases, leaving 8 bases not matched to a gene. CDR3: CASSPGVDRGLFF. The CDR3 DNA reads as TGTGCCAGCTCACCAGGGGTGGACAGGGGATTGTTCTTC.

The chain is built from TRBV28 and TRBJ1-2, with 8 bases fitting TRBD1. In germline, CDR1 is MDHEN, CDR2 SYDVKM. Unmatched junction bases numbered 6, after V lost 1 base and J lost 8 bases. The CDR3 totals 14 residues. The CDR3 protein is CASSLSDRVGGYTF. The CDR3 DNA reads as TGTGCCAGCAGTTTATCGGACAGGGTCGGGGGCTACACCTTC.

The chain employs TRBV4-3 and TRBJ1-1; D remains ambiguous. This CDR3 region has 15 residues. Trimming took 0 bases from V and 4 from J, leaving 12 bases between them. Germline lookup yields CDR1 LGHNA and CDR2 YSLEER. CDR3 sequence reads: CASSQEPGGSTEAFF. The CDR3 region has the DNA TGCGCCAGCAGCCAAGAACCGGGAGGTAGCACTGAAGCTTTCTTT.

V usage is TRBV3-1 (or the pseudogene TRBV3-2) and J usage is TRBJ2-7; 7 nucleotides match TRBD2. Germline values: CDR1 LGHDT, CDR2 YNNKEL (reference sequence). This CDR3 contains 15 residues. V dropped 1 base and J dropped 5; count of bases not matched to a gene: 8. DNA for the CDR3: TGTGCCAGCAGCCAAGGCCCTAGCGGTGAAGACGAGCAGTACTTC. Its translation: CASSQGPSGEDEQYF.

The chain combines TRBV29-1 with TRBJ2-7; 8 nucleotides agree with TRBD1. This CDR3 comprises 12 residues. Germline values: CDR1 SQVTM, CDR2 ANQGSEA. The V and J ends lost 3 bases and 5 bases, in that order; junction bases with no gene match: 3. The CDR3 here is CSVEDRANEQYF. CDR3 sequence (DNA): TGCAGCGTTGAGGACAGGGCCAACGAGCAGTACTTC.

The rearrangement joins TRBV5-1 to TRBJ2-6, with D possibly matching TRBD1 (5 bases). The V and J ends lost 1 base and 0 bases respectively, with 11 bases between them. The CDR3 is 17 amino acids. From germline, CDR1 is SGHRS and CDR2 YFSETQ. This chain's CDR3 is CASSLQGTNSGANVLTF. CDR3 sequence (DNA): TGCGCCAGCAGCTTGCAGGGAACCAACTCTGGGGCCAACGTCCTGACTTTC.

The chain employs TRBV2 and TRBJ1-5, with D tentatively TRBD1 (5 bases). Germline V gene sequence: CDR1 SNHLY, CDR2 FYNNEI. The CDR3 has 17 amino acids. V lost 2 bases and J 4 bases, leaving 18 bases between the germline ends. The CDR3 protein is CASSESRTTGGNQPQHF. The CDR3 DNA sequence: TGTGCCAGCAGTGAATCCCGGACAACCGGAGGGAATCAGCCCCAGCATTTT.

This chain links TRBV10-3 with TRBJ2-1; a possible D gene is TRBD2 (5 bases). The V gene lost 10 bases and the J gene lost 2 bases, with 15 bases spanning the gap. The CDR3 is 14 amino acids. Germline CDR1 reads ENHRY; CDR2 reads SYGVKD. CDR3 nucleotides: TGTGCCACCCACGAAGCGGATCCCTACAATGAGCAGTTCTTC. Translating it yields CATHEADPYNEQFF.

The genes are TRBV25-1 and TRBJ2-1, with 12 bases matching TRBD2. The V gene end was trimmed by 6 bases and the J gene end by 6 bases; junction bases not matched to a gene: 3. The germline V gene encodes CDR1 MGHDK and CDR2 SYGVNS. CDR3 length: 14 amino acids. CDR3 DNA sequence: TGTGCCAGCAGGACTAGCGGGAGTGGCAATGAGCAGTTCTTC. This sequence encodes CASRTSGSGNEQFF.

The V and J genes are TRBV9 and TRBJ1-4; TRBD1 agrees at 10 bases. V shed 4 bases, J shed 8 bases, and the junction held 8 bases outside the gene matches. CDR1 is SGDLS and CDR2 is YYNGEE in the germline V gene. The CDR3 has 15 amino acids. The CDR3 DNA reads TGTGCCAGCAGCTTAAAGGGGACAGGGGACGAAAAACTGTTTTTT. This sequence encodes CASSLKGTGDEKLFF. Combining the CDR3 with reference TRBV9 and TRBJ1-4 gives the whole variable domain DSGVTQTPKHLITATGQRVTLRCSPRSGDLSVYWYQQSLDQGLQFLIQYYNGEERAKGNILERFSAQQFPDLHSELNLSSLELGDSALYFCASSLKGTGDEKLFFGSGTQLSVL.

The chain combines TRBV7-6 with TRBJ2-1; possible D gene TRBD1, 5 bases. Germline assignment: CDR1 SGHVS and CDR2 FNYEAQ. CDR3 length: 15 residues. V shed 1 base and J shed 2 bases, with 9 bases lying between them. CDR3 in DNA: TGTGCCAGCAGCTTAGAAGTGGACACCTACAATGAGCAGTTCTTC. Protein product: CASSLEVDTYNEQFF.

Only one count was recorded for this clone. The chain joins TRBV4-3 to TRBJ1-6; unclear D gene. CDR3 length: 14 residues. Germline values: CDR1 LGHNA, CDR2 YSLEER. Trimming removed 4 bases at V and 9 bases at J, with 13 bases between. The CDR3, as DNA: TGCGCCAGCAGCCTCCGGAGGGCGGGTTCACCCCTCCACTTT. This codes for CASSLRRAGSPLHF.

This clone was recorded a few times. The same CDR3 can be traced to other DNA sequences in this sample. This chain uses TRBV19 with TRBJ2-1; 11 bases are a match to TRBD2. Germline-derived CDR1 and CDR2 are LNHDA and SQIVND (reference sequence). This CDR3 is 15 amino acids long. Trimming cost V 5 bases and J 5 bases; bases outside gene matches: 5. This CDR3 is CASSLLAGGDNEQFF. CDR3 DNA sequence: TGTGCCAGTAGTTTATTAGCGGGAGGGGACAATGAGCAGTTCTTC.

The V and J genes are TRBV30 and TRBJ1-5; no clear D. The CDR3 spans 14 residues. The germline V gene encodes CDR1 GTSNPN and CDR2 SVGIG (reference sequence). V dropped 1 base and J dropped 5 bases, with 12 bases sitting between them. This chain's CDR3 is CAWSETPRHQPQHF. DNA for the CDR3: TGTGCCTGGAGTGAGACCCCCAGGCATCAGCCCCAGCATTTT. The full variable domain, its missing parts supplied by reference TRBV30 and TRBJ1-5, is SQTIHQWPATLVQPVGSPLSLECTVEGTSNPNLYWYRQAAGRGLQLLFYSVGIGQISSEVPQNLSASRPQDRQFILSSKKLLLSDSGFYLCAWSETPRHQPQHFGDGTRLSIL.

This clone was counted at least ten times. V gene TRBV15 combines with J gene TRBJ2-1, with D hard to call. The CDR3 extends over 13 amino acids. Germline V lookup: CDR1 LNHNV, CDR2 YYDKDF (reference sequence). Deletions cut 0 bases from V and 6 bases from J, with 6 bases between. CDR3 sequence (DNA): TGTGCCACCAGCAGAGATCCGGGCAATGAGCAGTTCTTC. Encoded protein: CATSRDPGNEQFF.

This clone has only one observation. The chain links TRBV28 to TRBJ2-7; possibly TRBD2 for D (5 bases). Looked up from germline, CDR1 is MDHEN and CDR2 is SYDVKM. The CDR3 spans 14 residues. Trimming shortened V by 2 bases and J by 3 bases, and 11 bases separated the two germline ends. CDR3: CASSLRLRVYEQYF. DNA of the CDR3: TGTGCCAGCAGTTTACGGTTGCGGGTCTACGAGCAGTACTTC.

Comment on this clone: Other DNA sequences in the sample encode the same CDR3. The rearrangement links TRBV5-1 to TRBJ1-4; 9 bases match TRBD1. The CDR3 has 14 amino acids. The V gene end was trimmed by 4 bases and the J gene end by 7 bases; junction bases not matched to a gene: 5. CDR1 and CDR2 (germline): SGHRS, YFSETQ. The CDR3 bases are TGCGCCAGCAGCATGGGACAGGGTGGTGAAAAACTGTTTTTT. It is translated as CASSMGQGGEKLFF.

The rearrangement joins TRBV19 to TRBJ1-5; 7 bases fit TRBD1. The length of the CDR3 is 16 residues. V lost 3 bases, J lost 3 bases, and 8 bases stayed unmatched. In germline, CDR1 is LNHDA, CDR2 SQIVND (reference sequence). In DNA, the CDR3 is TGTGCCAGTAGTATCTCACGACAGGGCTCCAATCAGCCCCAGCATTTT. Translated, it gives CASSISRQGSNQPQHF.

As DNA, the CDR3 is TGTGCCAGCAGACAGCGGGAAGAGGTATACGGTGAGCAGTTCTTC. It yields the protein CASRQREEVYGEQFF. This sequence joins TRBV7-8 and TRBJ2-1, with 7 bases matching TRBD2. Germline CDR1 reads SGHVS; CDR2 reads FQNEAQ. The CDR3 sequence is 15 residues long. V dropped 6 bases and J dropped 9; count of bases not matched to a gene: 14.

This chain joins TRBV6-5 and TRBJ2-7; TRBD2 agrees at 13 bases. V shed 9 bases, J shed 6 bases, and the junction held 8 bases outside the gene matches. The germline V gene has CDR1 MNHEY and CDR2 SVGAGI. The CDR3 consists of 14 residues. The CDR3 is CASSRTSGSPEQYF. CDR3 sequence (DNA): TGTGCCAGTAGTAGGACTAGCGGGAGCCCCGAGCAGTACTTC.

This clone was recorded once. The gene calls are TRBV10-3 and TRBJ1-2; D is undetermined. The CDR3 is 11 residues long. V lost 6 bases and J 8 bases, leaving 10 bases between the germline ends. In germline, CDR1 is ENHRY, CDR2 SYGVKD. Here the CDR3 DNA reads TGTGCCATCAGCGACTCTAGAGGCTACACCTTC. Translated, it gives CAISDSRGYTF.

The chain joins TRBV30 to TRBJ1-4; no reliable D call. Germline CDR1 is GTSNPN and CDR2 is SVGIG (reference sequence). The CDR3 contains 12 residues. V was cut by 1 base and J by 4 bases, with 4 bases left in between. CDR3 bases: TGTGCCTGGAGTGCTTATAATGAAAAACTGTTTTTT. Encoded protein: CAWSAYNEKLFF.

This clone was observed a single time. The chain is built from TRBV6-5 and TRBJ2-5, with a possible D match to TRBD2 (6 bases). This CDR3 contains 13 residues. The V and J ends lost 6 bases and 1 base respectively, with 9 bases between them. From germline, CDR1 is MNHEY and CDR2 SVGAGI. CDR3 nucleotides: TGTGCCAGCAGCGGCGGGGTCCAAGAGACCCAGTACTTC. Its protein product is CASSGGVQETQYF.

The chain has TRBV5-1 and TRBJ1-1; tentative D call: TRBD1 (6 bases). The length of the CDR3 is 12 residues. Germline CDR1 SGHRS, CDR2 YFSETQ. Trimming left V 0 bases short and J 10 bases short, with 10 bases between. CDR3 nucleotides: TGCGCCAGCAGCTTGGCAGGGGAAGGAGCTTTCTTT. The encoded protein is CASSLAGEGAFF.